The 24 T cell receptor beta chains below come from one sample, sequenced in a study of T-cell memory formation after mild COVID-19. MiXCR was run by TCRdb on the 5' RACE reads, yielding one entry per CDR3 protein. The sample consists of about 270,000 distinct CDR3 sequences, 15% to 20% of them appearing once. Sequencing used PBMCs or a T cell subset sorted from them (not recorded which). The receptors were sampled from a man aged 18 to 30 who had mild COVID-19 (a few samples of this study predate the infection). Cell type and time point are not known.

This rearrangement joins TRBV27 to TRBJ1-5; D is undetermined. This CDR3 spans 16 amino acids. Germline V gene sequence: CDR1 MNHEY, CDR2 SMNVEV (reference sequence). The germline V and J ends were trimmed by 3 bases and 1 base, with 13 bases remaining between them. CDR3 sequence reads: CASSFWGVGSNQPQHF. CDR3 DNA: TGTGCCAGCAGTTTTTGGGGAGTGGGGAGCAATCAGCCCCAGCATTTT.

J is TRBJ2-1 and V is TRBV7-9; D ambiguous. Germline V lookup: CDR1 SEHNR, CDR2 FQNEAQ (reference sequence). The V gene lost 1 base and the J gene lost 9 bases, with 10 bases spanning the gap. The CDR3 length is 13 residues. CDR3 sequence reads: CASSLGLGFEQFF. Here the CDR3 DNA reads TGTGCCAGCAGCTTAGGTCTAGGGTTTGAGCAGTTCTTC.

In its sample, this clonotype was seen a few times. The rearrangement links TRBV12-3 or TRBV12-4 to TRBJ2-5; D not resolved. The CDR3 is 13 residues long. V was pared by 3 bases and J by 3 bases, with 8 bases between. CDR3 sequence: CASSFRAEETQYF. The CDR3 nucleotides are TGTGCCAGCAGTTTCAGAGCCGAAGAGACCCAGTACTTC.

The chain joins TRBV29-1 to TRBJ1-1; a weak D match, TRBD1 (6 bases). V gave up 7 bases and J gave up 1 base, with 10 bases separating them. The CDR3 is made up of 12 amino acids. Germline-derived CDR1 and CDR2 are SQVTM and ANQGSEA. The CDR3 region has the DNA TGCAGCGCAACGGACAGGAACACTGAAGCTTTCTTT. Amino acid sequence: CSATDRNTEAFF. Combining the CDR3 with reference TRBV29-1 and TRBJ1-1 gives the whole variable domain SAVISQKPSRDICQRGTSLTIQCQVDSQVTMMFWYRQQPGQSLTLIATANQGSEATYESGFVIDKFPISRPNLTFSTLTVSNMSPEDSSIYLCSATDRNTEAFFGQGTRLTVV.

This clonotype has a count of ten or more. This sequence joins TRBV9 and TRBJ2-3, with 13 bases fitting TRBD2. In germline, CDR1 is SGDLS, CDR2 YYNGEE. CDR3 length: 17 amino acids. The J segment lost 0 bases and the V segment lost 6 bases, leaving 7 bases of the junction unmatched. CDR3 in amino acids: CASTRTTSGGSTDTQYF. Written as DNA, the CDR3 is TGTGCCAGCACCCGAACGACTAGCGGGGGGAGCACAGATACGCAGTATTTT.

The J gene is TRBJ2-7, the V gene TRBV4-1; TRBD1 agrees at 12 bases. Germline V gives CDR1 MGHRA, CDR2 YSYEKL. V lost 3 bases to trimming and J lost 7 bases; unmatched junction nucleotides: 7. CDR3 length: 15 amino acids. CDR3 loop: CASSHNRDRGREQYF. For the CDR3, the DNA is TGCGCCAGCAGCCATAACCGGGACAGGGGGCGGGAGCAGTACTTC.

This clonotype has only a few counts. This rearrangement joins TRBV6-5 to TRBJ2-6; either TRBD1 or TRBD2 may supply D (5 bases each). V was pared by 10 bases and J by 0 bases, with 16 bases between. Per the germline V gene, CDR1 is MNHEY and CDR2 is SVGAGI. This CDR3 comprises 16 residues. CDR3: CATRRDGPSGANVLTF. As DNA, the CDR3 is TGTGCCACCAGACGGGACGGGCCCTCTGGGGCCAACGTCCTGACTTTC.

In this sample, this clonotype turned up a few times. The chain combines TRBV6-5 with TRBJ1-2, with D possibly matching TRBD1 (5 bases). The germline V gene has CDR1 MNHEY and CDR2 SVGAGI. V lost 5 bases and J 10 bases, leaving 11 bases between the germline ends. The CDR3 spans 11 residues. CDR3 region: CASSAGTAYTF. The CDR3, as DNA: TGTGCCAGCAGTGCCGGGACGGCCTACACCTTC.

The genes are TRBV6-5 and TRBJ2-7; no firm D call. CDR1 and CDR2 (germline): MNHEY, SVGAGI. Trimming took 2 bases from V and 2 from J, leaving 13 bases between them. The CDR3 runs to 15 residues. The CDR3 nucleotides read TGTGCCAGCAGTTACGGGGAAAACGCAGCCTACGAGCAGTACTTC. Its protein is CASSYGENAAYEQYF.

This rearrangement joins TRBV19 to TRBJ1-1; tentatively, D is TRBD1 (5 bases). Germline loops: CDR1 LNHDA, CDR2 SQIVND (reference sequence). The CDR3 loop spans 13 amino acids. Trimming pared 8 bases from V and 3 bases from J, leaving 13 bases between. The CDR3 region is CASSQGIDTEAFF. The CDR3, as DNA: TGTGCCAGTTCCCAGGGAATTGACACTGAAGCTTTCTTT. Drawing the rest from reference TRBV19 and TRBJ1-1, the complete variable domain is DGGITQSPKYLFRKEGQNVTLSCEQNLNHDAMYWYRQDPGQGLRLIYYSQIVNDFQKGDIAEGYSVSREKKESFPLTVTSAQKNPTAFYLCASSQGIDTEAFFGQGTRLTVV.

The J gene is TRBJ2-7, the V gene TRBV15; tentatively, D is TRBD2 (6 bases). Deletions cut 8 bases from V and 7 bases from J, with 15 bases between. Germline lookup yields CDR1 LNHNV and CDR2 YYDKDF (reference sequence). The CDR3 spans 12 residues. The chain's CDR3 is CATSRGAGEQYF. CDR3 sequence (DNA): TGTGCCACCTCAAGGGGCGCGGGGGAGCAGTACTTC.

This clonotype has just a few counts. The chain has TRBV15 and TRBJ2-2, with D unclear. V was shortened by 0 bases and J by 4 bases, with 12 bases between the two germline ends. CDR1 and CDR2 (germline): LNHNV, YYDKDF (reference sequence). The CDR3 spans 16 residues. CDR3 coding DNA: TGTGCCACCAGCAGAGAGGCAGTTAGCTTCACCGGGGAGCTGTTTTTT. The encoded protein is CATSREAVSFTGELFF.

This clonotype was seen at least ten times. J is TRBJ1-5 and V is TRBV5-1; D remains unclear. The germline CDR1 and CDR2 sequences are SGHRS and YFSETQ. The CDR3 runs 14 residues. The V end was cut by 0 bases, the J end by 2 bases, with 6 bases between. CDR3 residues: CASSLDLGNQPQHF. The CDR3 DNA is TGCGCCAGCAGCTTGGACCTTGGCAATCAGCCCCAGCATTTT. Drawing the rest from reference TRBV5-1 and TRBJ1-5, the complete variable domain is KAGVTQTPRYLIKTRGQQVTLSCSPISGHRSVSWYQQTPGQGLQFLFEYFSETQRNKGNFPGRFSGRQFSNSRSEMNVSTLELGDSALYLCASSLDLGNQPQHFGDGTRLSIL.

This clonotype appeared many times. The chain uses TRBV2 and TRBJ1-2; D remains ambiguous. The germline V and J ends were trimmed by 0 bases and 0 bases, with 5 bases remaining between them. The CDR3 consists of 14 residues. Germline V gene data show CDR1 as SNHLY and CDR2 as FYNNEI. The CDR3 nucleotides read TGTGCCAGCAGTGAAGCCCCAGCTAACTATGGCTACACCTTC. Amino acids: CASSEAPANYGYTF.

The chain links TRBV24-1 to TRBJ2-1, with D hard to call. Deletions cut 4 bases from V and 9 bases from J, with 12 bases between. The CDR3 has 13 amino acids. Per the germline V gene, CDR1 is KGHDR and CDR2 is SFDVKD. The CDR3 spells CATSDRLNTEQFF. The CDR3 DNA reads TGTGCCACCAGTGACAGGCTCAACACTGAGCAGTTCTTC.

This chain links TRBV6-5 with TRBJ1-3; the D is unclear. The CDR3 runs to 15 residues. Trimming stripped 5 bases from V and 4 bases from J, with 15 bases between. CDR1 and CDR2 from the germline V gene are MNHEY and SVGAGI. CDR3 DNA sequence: TGTGCCAGCAGTGACCTTTCCACGTCGGGAAACACCATATATTTT. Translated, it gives CASSDLSTSGNTIYF.

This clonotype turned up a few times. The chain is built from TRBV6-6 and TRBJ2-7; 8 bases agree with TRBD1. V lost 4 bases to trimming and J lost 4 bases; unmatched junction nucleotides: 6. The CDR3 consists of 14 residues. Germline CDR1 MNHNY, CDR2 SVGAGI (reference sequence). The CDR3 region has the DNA TGTGCCAGCAGTTGGGACAGGAGCCTGTACGAGCAGTACTTC. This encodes CASSWDRSLYEQYF.

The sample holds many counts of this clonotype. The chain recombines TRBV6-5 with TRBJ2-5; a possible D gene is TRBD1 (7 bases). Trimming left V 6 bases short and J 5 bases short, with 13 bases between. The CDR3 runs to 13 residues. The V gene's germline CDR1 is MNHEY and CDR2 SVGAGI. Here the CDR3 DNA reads TGTGCCAGCAGGCCAGGGGGGCGTGAGACCCAGTACTTC. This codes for CASRPGGRETQYF.

The chain's CDR3 is CASSERQVEGETQYF. CDR3 sequence (DNA): TGTGCCAGCAGTGAGCGCCAGGTGGAAGGAGAGACCCAGTACTTC. The V and J genes are TRBV6-1 and TRBJ2-5; D gene uncertain. With 3 bases removed from V and 4 bases from J, the gap between germline ends came to 15 bases. This CDR3 has 15 residues. Germline CDR1 MNHNS, CDR2 SASEGT.

CDR3 DNA: TGTGCCAGCAGTTCCATGGAGACAGATACGCAGTATTTT. Residues: CASSSMETDTQYF. The chain has TRBV27 and TRBJ2-3, with unresolved D. This CDR3 comprises 13 residues. V lost 4 bases, J lost 3 bases, and 8 bases lay in between. CDR1 is MNHEY and CDR2 is SMNVEV in the germline V gene (reference sequence).

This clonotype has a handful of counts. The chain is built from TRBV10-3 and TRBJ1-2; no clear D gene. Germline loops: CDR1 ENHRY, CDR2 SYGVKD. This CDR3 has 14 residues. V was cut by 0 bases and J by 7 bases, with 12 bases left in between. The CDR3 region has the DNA TGTGCCATCAGTGAGTCGGTCGGTGGACCTGGCTACACCTTC. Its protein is CAISESVGGPGYTF.

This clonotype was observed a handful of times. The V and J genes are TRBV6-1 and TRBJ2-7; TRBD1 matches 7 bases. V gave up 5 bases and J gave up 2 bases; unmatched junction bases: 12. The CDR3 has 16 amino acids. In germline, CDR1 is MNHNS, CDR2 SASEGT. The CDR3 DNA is TGTGCCAGCAGTCGACGACCGGGACAGAATGCCTACGAGCAGTACGTC. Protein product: CASSRRPGQNAYEQYV.

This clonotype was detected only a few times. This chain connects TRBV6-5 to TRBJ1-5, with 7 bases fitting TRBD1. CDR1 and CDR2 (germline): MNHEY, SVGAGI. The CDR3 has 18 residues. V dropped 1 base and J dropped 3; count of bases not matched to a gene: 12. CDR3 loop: CASSYFPPGQIYNQPQHF. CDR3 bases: TGTGCCAGCAGTTACTTCCCCCCGGGACAGATTTACAATCAGCCCCAGCATTTT.

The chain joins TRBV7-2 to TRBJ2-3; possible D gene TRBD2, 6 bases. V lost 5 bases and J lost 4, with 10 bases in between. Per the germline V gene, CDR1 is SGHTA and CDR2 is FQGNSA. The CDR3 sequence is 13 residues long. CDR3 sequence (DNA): TGTGCCAGCAGCACTAGCAGGGCAGATACGCAGTATTTT. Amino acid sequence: CASSTSRADTQYF.